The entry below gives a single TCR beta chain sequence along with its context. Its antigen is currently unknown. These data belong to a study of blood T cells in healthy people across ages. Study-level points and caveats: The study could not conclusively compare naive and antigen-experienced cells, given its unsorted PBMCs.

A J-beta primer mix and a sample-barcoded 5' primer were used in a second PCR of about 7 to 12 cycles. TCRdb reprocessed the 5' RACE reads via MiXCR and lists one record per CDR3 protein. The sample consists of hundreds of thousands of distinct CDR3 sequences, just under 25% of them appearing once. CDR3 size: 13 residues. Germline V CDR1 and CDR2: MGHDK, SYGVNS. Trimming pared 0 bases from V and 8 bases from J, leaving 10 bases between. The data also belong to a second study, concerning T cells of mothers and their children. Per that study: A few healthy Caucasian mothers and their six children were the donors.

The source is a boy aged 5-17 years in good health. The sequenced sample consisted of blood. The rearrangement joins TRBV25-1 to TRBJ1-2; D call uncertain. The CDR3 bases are TGTGCCAGCAGTGAATATGAGGTTACAGGCTACACCTTC. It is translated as CASSEYEVTGYTF.